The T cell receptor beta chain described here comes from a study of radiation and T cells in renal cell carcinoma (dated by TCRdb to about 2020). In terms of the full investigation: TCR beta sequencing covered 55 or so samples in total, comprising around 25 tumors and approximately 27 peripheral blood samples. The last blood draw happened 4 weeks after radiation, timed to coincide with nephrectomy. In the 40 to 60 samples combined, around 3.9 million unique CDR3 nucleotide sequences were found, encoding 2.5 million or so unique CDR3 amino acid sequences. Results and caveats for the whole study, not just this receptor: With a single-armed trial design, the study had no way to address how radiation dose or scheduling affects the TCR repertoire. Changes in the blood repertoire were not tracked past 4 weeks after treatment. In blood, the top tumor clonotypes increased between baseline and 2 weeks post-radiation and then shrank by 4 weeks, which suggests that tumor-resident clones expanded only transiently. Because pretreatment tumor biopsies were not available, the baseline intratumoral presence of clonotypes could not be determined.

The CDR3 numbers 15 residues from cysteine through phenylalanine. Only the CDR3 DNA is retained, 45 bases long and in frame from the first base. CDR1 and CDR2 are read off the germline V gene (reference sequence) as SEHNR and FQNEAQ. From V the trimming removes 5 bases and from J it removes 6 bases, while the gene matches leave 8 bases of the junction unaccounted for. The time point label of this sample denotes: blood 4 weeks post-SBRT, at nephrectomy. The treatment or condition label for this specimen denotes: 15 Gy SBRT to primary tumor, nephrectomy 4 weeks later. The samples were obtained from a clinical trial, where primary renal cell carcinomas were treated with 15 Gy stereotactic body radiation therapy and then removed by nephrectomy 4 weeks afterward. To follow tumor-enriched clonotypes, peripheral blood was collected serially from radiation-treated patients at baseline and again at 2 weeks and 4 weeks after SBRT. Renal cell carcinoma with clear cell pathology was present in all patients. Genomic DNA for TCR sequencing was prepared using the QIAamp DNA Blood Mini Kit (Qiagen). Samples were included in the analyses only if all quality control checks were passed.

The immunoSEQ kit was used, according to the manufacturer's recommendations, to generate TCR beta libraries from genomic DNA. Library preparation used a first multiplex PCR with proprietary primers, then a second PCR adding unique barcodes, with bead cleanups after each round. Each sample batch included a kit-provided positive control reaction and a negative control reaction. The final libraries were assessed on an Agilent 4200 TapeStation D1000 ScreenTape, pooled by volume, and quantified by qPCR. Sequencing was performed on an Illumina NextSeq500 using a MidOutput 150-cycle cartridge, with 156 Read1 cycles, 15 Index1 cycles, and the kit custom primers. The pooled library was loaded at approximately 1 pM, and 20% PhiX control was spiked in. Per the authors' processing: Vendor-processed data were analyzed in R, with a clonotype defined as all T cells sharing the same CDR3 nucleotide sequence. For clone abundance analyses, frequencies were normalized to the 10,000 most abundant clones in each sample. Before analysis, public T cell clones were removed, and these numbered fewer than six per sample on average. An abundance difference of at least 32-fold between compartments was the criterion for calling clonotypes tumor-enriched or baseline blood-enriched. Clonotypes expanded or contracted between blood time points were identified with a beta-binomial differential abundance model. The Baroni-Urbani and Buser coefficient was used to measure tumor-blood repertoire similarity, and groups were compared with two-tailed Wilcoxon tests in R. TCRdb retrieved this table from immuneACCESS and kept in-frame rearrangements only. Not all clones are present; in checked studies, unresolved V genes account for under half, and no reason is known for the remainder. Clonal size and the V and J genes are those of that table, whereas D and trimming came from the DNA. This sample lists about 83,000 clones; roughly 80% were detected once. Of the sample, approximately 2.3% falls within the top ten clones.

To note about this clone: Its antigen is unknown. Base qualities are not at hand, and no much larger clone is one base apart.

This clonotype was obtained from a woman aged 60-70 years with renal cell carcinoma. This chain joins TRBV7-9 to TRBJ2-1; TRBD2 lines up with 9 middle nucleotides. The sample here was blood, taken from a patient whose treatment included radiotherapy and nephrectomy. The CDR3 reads CASSQRLAETNEQFF. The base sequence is TGTGCCAGCAGCCAACGACTAGCGGAGACCAATGAGCAGTTCTTC.